Shown below are 21 T cell receptor beta chains from a single sample sequenced in a study of cytomegalovirus exposure and HLA in healthy donors (TCRdb year 2017). Library preparation was by the immunoSEQ multiplex PCR assay. The multiplex PCR relied on a mix of 60 forward primers for TCR Vbeta segments and 13 reverse primers for TCR Jbeta segments. TCRdb's version of the immuneACCESS table is confined to in-frame rearrangements and falls short of the full clone set. An unresolved V gene accounts for under half of the shortfall where checked; the remainder is of unknown origin. For this sample the table gives about 94,000 clones, of which around 73% were detected only once. More than 0.6% of the sample belongs to the ten largest clones. Sequenced sample: PBMCs. These receptors were obtained from a woman aged 55-75 years in good health and CMV-seronegative.

The chain recombines TRBV30 with TRBJ1-2, with a tentative D call TRBD1 (6 bases). The V gene's germline CDR1 is GTSNPN and CDR2 SVGIG (reference sequence). CDR3 length: 13 residues. The V end lost 1 base, the J end lost 6 bases, and 12 bases lay between the germline ends. CDR3 in DNA: TGTGCCTGGAGTGGTCTCAGGGGCGATGGCTACACCTTC. Protein: CAWSGLRGDGYTF. Using reference TRBV30 and TRBJ1-2 for the parts outside the CDR3, the full variable domain is SQTIHQWPATLVQPVGSPLSLECTVEGTSNPNLYWYRQAAGRGLQLLFYSVGIGQISSEVPQNLSASRPQDRQFILSSKKLLLSDSGFYLCAWSGLRGDGYTFGSGTRLTVV.

The rearrangement links TRBV4-3 to TRBJ1-5; no firm D call. The germline V gene encodes CDR1 LGHNA and CDR2 YSLEER. Trimming left V 0 bases short and J 3 bases short, with 9 bases between. The CDR3 covers 15 residues. This CDR3 is CASSQDAQVNQPQHF. In DNA form, the CDR3 reads TGCGCCAGCAGCCAAGACGCGCAGGTCAATCAGCCCCAGCATTTT.

V gene TRBV10-2 combines with J gene TRBJ1-5; tentative D call: TRBD1 (5 bases). The ends were cut back, 1 base at V and 2 bases at J, with 9 bases in the middle. Germline CDR1 is WSHSY and CDR2 is SAAADI. The CDR3 has 15 residues. CDR3: CASSEWQGGNQPQHF. CDR3 DNA: TGCGCCAGCAGTGAGTGGCAGGGCGGCAATCAGCCCCAGCATTTT.

The chain employs TRBV18 and TRBJ1-2, with 10 nucleotides matching TRBD1. CDR3 length: 14 residues. Germline CDR1 is KGHSH and CDR2 is LQKENI. With V trimmed by 5 bases and J by 7 bases, 7 bases remained unmatched. The CDR3 loop reads CASSIRDRGRGYTF. DNA of the CDR3: TGTGCCAGCTCAATCCGGGACAGGGGCCGTGGCTACACCTTC.

The chain links TRBV6-6 to TRBJ1-2, with TRBD1 as a possible D gene (5 bases). Germline V gene data show CDR1 as MNHNY and CDR2 as SVGAGI (reference sequence). V lost 6 bases, J lost 3 bases, and 11 bases lay in between. The CDR3 spans 13 residues. The chain's CDR3 is CASSKGLHYGYTF. In DNA form, the CDR3 reads TGTGCCAGCAGCAAGGGGCTTCACTATGGCTACACCTTC.

The J gene is TRBJ2-6, the V gene TRBV9, with no clear D. V shed 8 bases and J shed 2 bases, with 5 bases lying between them. The CDR3 runs 12 residues. Germline values: CDR1 SGDLS, CDR2 YYNGEE. For the CDR3, the DNA is TGTGCCAGTGGCCCTGGGGCCAACGTCCTGACTTTC. Translated, it gives CASGPGANVLTF.

This clone has only a few counts. CDR3 bases: TGTGCCACCAGCAGAGACCCCGGAGGCAGAGAAGCTTTCTTT. This translates into CATSRDPGGREAFF. The J gene is TRBJ1-1, the V gene TRBV15; D is undetermined. This CDR3 has 14 residues. CDR1 and CDR2 (germline): LNHNV, YYDKDF (reference sequence). V lost 0 bases to trimming and J lost 8 bases, with 13 bases between them.

This clone was seen a single time. The V call is TRBV5-6, the J call TRBJ1-2, with 8 positions matching TRBD1. From germline, CDR1 is SGHDT and CDR2 YYEEEE. Unmatched junction bases numbered 9, after V lost 4 bases and J lost 4 bases. The CDR3 is made up of 15 amino acids. The CDR3 region is CASSGGTGPLYGYTF. The DNA of the CDR3 is TGTGCCAGCAGCGGGGGGACAGGACCTCTCTATGGCTACACCTTC. Combining the CDR3 with reference TRBV5-6 and TRBJ1-2 gives the whole variable domain DAGVTQSPTHLIKTRGQQVTLRCSPKSGHDTVSWYQQALGQGPQFIFQYYEEEERQRGNFPDRFSGHQFPNYSSELNVNALLLGDSALYLCASSGGTGPLYGYTFGSGTRLTVV.

The chain has TRBV5-6 and TRBJ1-2, with 8 nucleotides matching TRBD1. Trimming removed 3 bases from V and 0 bases from J; junction bases left unmatched: 7. CDR3 length equals 16 residues. Germline loops: CDR1 SGHDT, CDR2 YYEEEE. The DNA of the CDR3 is TGTGCCAGCAGCTCCCACTACAGGGGGTCTAACTATGGCTACACCTTC. Translation: CASSSHYRGSNYGYTF.

This clone was seen just once. The V gene is TRBV6-6, the J gene TRBJ1-2; a possible D gene is TRBD1 (6 bases). Trimming left V 2 bases short and J 8 bases short, with 9 bases between. The CDR3 has 12 residues. CDR1 MNHNY and CDR2 SVGAGI come from the germline V gene (reference sequence). The CDR3 DNA follows: TGTGCCAGCAGTTACATAGGGGGAGGCTACACCTTC. Protein sequence: CASSYIGGGYTF.

The chain couples TRBV18 to TRBJ2-7; D uncertain. This CDR3 is 15 amino acids long. Germline V gives CDR1 KGHSH, CDR2 LQKENI. V lost 1 base, J lost 2 bases, and 12 bases lay in between. The CDR3 loop is CASSPLAGETYEQYF. CDR3 DNA: TGTGCCAGCTCACCACTGGCAGGCGAAACCTACGAGCAGTACTTC.

CDR3 region: CASSGGGQGELNGYTF. The CDR3 DNA follows: TGTGCCAGCAGTGGGGGGGGACAGGGAGAGCTAAATGGCTACACCTTC. The V call is TRBV25-1, the J call TRBJ1-2, with 9 bases matching TRBD1. The V gene end was trimmed by 4 bases and the J gene end by 6 bases; junction bases not matched to a gene: 12. The CDR3 extends over 16 amino acids. Germline V gene sequence: CDR1 MGHDK, CDR2 SYGVNS.

The rearrangement joins TRBV7-6 to TRBJ1-2, with D possibly being TRBD1 (6 bases). In germline, CDR1 is SGHVS, CDR2 FNYEAQ. V lost 4 bases to trimming and J lost 0 bases, with 6 bases between them. The CDR3 is made up of 13 amino acids. The CDR3 sequence: CASSYRANYGYTF. CDR3 DNA sequence: TGTGCCAGCAGCTACAGGGCTAACTATGGCTACACCTTC.

The J gene is TRBJ2-1, the V gene TRBV7-2, with 9 positions matching TRBD1. This CDR3 contains 15 residues. The germline CDR1 and CDR2 sequences are SGHTA and FQGNSA. The trim removed 4 bases at V and 4 bases at J, leaving 5 bases unmatched. CDR3 sequence: CASSSGTGRYNEQFF. CDR3 DNA sequence: TGTGCCAGCAGCTCAGGGACAGGGCGGTACAATGAGCAGTTCTTC.

The sample holds one count of this clone. The J gene is TRBJ1-4, the V gene TRBV11-2, with 7 bases lining up with TRBD1. The CDR3 runs to 16 residues. The germline V gene encodes CDR1 SGHAT and CDR2 FQNNGV. After removal of 5 bases from V and 4 bases from J, the junction contained 10 bases not matched to a gene. CDR3 nucleotides: TGTGCCAGCAGCCCCAATAGACAGGGACTTAATGAAAAACTGTTTTTT. The encoded protein is CASSPNRQGLNEKLFF.

This clone was seen a few times. J is TRBJ1-1 and V is TRBV29-1; no definite D call. Germline-derived CDR1 and CDR2 are SQVTM and ANQGSEA. The CDR3 is 13 amino acids. V lost 6 bases and J lost 4, with 15 bases in between. The CDR3 nucleotides read TGCAGCGTCCCAGATCTGAGGAGCACTGAAGCTTTCTTT. This translates into CSVPDLRSTEAFF.

The V and J genes are TRBV2 and TRBJ1-2; D might be TRBD1 (6 bases). CDR3 length equals 13 residues. Trimming pared 6 bases from V and 7 bases from J, leaving 15 bases between. Germline V gene data show CDR1 as SNHLY and CDR2 as FYNNEI. The CDR3, as DNA: TGTGCCAGCAGCTCACAGGGAACGGGTGGCTACACCTTC. Translating gives CASSSQGTGGYTF.

This chain joins TRBV28 and TRBJ2-7; 7 bases fit TRBD1. Per germline, CDR1 MDHEN and CDR2 SYDVKM. The V segment lost 4 bases and the J segment 4 bases; nucleotides outside the gene matches: 7. CDR3 length: 14 residues. The CDR3 DNA is TGTGCCAGCAGTTCCCCGGGACAGACATACGAGCAGTACTTC. Translating it yields CASSSPGQTYEQYF.

This chain links TRBV29-1 with TRBJ2-3; 12 nucleotides match TRBD2. Germline-derived CDR1 and CDR2 are SQVTM and ANQGSEA. V trimming: 1 base; J trimming: 4 bases; junction bases outside the gene matches: 6. This CDR3 region has 16 residues. The CDR3 DNA is TGCAGCGTTGAAGGCACTAGCGGGGGGTACCCAGATACGCAGTATTTT. This sequence encodes CSVEGTSGGYPDTQYF.

Comments on this clone: The junction departs from germline at one end; a sequencing error may be responsible. This chain connects TRBV7-9 to TRBJ1-2; 7 positions agree with TRBD1. Germline V gene sequence: CDR1 SEHNR, CDR2 FQNEAQ (reference sequence). This CDR3 region has 13 residues. CDR3 sequence (DNA): TGTACCAGCAGCCTAGGGGGCGACTATGGCTACACCTTC. It encodes CTSSLGGDYGYTF.

The rearrangement uses TRBV5-1 and TRBJ2-7; 13 bases match TRBD2. Trimming removed 4 bases from V and 2 bases from J; junction bases left unmatched: 6. The CDR3 consists of 16 residues. Germline CDR1 and CDR2: SGHRS and YFSETQ. This chain's CDR3 is CASSPGTSGAAYEQYF. CDR3 DNA sequence: TGCGCCAGCAGCCCGGGGACTAGCGGGGCCGCCTACGAGCAGTACTTC.